This entry lists 26 T cell receptor beta chains sequenced from one sample in a study of cytomegalovirus exposure and HLA in healthy donors. In the PCR, 60 Vbeta and 13 Jbeta primers were used. TCRdb keeps only in-frame clones here, not all; method: immunoSEQ multiplex PCR. The sample holds about 190,000 clones, roughly four fifths seen once. Sequencing used PBMCs. All receptors come from a woman aged 25 to 39 in good health and CMV-seropositive.

J is TRBJ2-1 and V is TRBV5-6; 9 bases map to TRBD1. V shed 1 base, J shed 9 bases, and the junction held 8 bases outside the gene matches. In germline, CDR1 is SGHDT, CDR2 YYEEEE. The CDR3 length is 15 residues. The CDR3 DNA follows: TGTGCCAGCAGCTTGTCCGGGACAGGGATTGGTGAGCAGTTCTTC. It codes for CASSLSGTGIGEQFF.

The rearrangement links TRBV4-2 to TRBJ2-7; 9 bases fit TRBD1. The CDR3 length is 14 residues. Germline V CDR1 and CDR2: LGHNA, YNFKEQ. J gave up 6 bases and V 4 bases, and 7 bases lay outside the gene matches. CDR3 DNA sequence: TGTGCCAGCAGCCTTTTTCCGGGACAGGGCGAGCAGTACTTC. Translated: CASSLFPGQGEQYF.

This clone was picked up one time. V and J are TRBV7-9 and TRBJ2-5, with D uncertain. The V gene lost 1 base and the J gene lost 5 bases, with 8 bases spanning the gap. The germline V gene has CDR1 SEHNR and CDR2 FQNEAQ (reference sequence). The CDR3 has 13 amino acids. CDR3 DNA sequence: TGTGCCAGCAGCTTAGATCAGAGGGAGACCCAGTACTTC. The encoded protein is CASSLDQRETQYF.

The CDR3, as DNA: TGTGCCAGCAGCCATGACAGGGTCCAAGAGACCCAGTACTTC. This codes for CASSHDRVQETQYF. This chain joins TRBV2 and TRBJ2-5; 7 bases align to TRBD1. The V segment lost 6 bases and the J segment 1 base; nucleotides outside the gene matches: 5. The CDR3 has 14 amino acids. The germline V gene has CDR1 SNHLY and CDR2 FYNNEI.

The chain recombines TRBV28 with TRBJ2-5, with 11 bases identical to TRBD2. CDR3 length equals 17 residues. With 6 bases clipped from V and 0 bases from J, the junction kept 9 bases outside the gene matches. Germline V lookup: CDR1 MDHEN, CDR2 SYDVKM. The CDR3 reads CASRSEELAGDQETQYF. For the CDR3, the DNA is TGTGCCAGCAGGTCAGAGGAACTAGCGGGAGACCAAGAGACCCAGTACTTC.

The chain's CDR3 is CSVGTVLSSYNEQFF. The DNA of the CDR3 is TGCAGCGTTGGGACAGTCCTGTCGTCCTACAATGAGCAGTTCTTC. This rearrangement joins TRBV29-1 to TRBJ2-1; weak D call: TRBD1 (6 bases). V was trimmed by 4 bases and J by 1 base, leaving 14 bases between them. The germline V gene has CDR1 SQVTM and CDR2 ANQGSEA. The CDR3 totals 15 residues.

The V gene is TRBV19, the J gene TRBJ1-2, with 7 nucleotides matching TRBD1. V lost 4 bases, J lost 3 bases, and 5 bases stayed unmatched. Germline V gene data show CDR1 as LNHDA and CDR2 as SQIVND (reference sequence). The CDR3 is made up of 14 amino acids. The CDR3 region is CASSTWDRDYGYTF. The CDR3 nucleotides are TGTGCCAGTAGTACATGGGACAGAGACTATGGCTACACCTTC.

The chain carries TRBV19 and TRBJ1-1, with a possible D match to TRBD1 (5 bases). The V end lost 4 bases, the J end lost 0 bases, and 15 bases lay between the germline ends. Germline lookup yields CDR1 LNHDA and CDR2 SQIVND (reference sequence). The CDR3 contains 16 residues. CDR3 coding DNA: TGTGCCAGTAGTAGTCCTAAGGGGAACATGAACACTGAAGCTTTCTTT. Protein sequence: CASSSPKGNMNTEAFF.

This clone was observed a handful of times. This chain joins TRBV5-4 and TRBJ2-2; weak D call: TRBD2 (5 bases). Germline CDR1 is SGHNT and CDR2 is YYREEE (reference sequence). This CDR3 spans 13 amino acids. Trimming shortened V by 4 bases and J by 5 bases, and 9 bases separated the two germline ends. The CDR3 DNA reads TGTGCCAGCAGCCGAGGGAAGACCGGGGAGCTGTTTTTT. It encodes CASSRGKTGELFF.

The rearrangement joins TRBV6-1 to TRBJ2-7; 7 positions match TRBD1. Germline trimming cut 5 bases from V and 0 bases from J; bases unmatched to any gene: 4. CDR3 size: 14 residues. The germline V gene has CDR1 MNHNS and CDR2 SASEGT. The CDR3 sequence is CASSRTGTSYEQYF. CDR3 nucleotides: TGTGCCAGCAGTCGGACAGGCACCTCCTACGAGCAGTACTTC.

This clone was counted a few times. The chain recombines TRBV19 with TRBJ2-5, with a possible D match to TRBD1 (5 bases). The J call is doubtful: the DNA matches TRBJ2-7 better. The germline CDR1 and CDR2 sequences are LNHDA and SQIVND (reference sequence). The CDR3 has 13 residues. DNA of the CDR3: TGTGCCAGTAGTATGGGGCCTTCCTACGAGCAGTACTTC. It codes for CASSMGPSYEQYF.

The chain has TRBV19 and TRBJ2-1; no firm D call. V was shortened by 7 bases and J by 7 bases, with 8 bases between the two germline ends. CDR1 and CDR2 from the germline V gene are LNHDA and SQIVND (reference sequence). The CDR3 contains 11 residues. DNA of the CDR3: TGTGCCAGTAAATCCCCGAATGAGCAGTTCTTC. Protein: CASKSPNEQFF.

J is TRBJ2-7 and V is TRBV4-1, with 9 positions matching TRBD2. CDR3 length equals 15 residues. With V trimmed by 3 bases and J by 4 bases, 7 bases remained unmatched. Germline-derived CDR1 and CDR2 are MGHRA and YSYEKL. CDR3 in amino acids: CASSHQAGGTYEQYF. The DNA of the CDR3 is TGCGCCAGCAGCCATCAAGCGGGAGGAACTTACGAGCAGTACTTC.

This chain joins TRBV4-1 and TRBJ2-7; 7 bases map to TRBD1. The CDR3 runs 14 residues. Germline lookup yields CDR1 MGHRA and CDR2 YSYEKL. V gave up 0 bases and J gave up 6 bases; unmatched junction bases: 5. The CDR3 reads CASSQDPGTAEQYF. The CDR3, as DNA: TGCGCCAGCAGCCAAGATCCAGGGACAGCCGAGCAGTACTTC.

The gene calls are TRBV2 and TRBJ2-1, with D perhaps matching TRBD1 (6 bases). This CDR3 contains 10 residues. From germline, CDR1 is SNHLY and CDR2 FYNNEI. V lost 10 bases, J lost 7 bases, and 8 bases lay in between. CDR3 in amino acids: CATRGNEQFF. CDR3 nucleotides: TGTGCCACGAGGGGGAATGAGCAGTTCTTC.

The chain uses TRBV11-2 and TRBJ1-2; TRBD1 agrees at 7 bases. Germline CDR1 reads SGHAT; CDR2 reads FQNNGV. V gave up 0 bases and J gave up 8 bases; unmatched junction bases: 9. The CDR3 has 15 residues. The CDR3 nucleotides read TGTGCCAGCAGCTTAGATCACAGGGGCAAACAGGGCTACACCTTC. It translates to CASSLDHRGKQGYTF.

This sequence joins TRBV2 and TRBJ2-4; 7 nucleotides agree with TRBD2. Germline CDR1 is SNHLY and CDR2 is FYNNEI. The CDR3 length is 20 residues. V shed 2 bases and J 0 bases; nucleotides not matched to a gene: 16. The CDR3 here is CASSEPTAGTTLLAKNIQYF. The CDR3 DNA reads as TGTGCCAGCAGTGAACCGACCGCCGGGACTACACTCTTAGCCAAAAACATTCAGTACTTC.

This sequence joins TRBV7-7 and TRBJ2-1, with no clear D. Deletions cut 5 bases from V and 5 bases from J, with 10 bases between. Looked up from germline, CDR1 is SSHAT and CDR2 is FNYEAQ (reference sequence). The CDR3 loop spans 13 amino acids. The CDR3 spells CASSLEPDNEQFF. The CDR3 DNA sequence: TGTGCCAGCAGCCTTGAACCGGACAATGAGCAGTTCTTC.

The chain has TRBV6-1 and TRBJ2-2; D remains ambiguous. Trimming stripped 4 bases from V and 6 bases from J, with 12 bases between. This CDR3 contains 14 residues. Germline V gene data show CDR1 as MNHNS and CDR2 as SASEGT. The CDR3 region has the DNA TGTGCCAGCAGTGCAACTGTTAACCCCGGGGAGCTGTTTTTT. Its translation: CASSATVNPGELFF.

The chain has TRBV7-6 and TRBJ2-3, with D tentatively TRBD2 (6 bases). Germline V CDR1 and CDR2: SGHVS, FNYEAQ. This CDR3 has 15 residues. Trimming left V 4 bases short and J 5 bases short, with 16 bases between. The CDR3 nucleotides are TGTGCCAGCAGCTACTCCGGGACTGGGGGAGATACGCAGTATTTT. Residues: CASSYSGTGGDTQYF.

The chain has TRBV7-9 and TRBJ1-4; D not certain. This CDR3 has 17 amino acids. Germline V gene sequence: CDR1 SEHNR, CDR2 FQNEAQ (reference sequence). V lost 3 bases and J lost 3, with 17 bases in between. DNA of the CDR3: TGTGCCAGCAGCTTTCAGTCCGTGAGACTTCCTAATGAAAAACTGTTTTTT. Protein sequence: CASSFQSVRLPNEKLFF.

This clone was found a few times. The gene calls are TRBV5-1 and TRBJ2-7; a weak D match, TRBD2 (6 bases). This CDR3 spans 12 amino acids. In germline, CDR1 is SGHRS, CDR2 YFSETQ. V lost 4 bases to trimming and J lost 4 bases, with 9 bases between them. In DNA, the CDR3 is TGCGCCAGCAGCCCGGAGGGATACGAGCAGTACTTC. This encodes CASSPEGYEQYF.

The J gene is TRBJ1-2, the V gene TRBV29-1; 7 bases fit TRBD1. The ends lost 7 bases at V and 0 bases at J; junction bases unmatched: 14. The germline V gene has CDR1 SQVTM and CDR2 ANQGSEA. The CDR3 covers 16 residues. The CDR3 loop is CSAVTRQGPANYGYTF. For the CDR3, the DNA is TGCAGCGCTGTTACCCGACAGGGCCCAGCTAACTATGGCTACACCTTC.

J is TRBJ2-3 and V is TRBV7-2; D uncertain. The CDR3 length is 12 residues. Germline V gene sequence: CDR1 SGHTA, CDR2 FQGNSA. V gave up 3 bases and J gave up 14 bases, with 15 bases separating them. DNA for the CDR3: TGTGCCAGCAGCTTTAGTTCGACTCCCGCGTATTTT. Translating it yields CASSFSSTPAYF.

This rearrangement joins TRBV11-1 to TRBJ1-4; D ambiguous. The CDR3 contains 15 residues. From germline, CDR1 is SGHAT and CDR2 FQDESV (reference sequence). V lost 0 bases and J lost 8, with 13 bases in between. CDR3 coding DNA: TGTGCCAGCAGCTTAGCGGCGGTCTCAACGGAAAAACTGTTTTTT. Its protein product is CASSLAAVSTEKLFF.

The chain carries TRBV5-4 and TRBJ2-7; 12 positions match TRBD2. CDR1 and CDR2 from the germline V gene are SGHNT and YYREEE (reference sequence). The CDR3 sequence is 15 residues long. V dropped 3 bases and J dropped 0; count of bases not matched to a gene: 1. CDR3 bases: TGTGCCAGCAGCTGGGGACTAGCGGGCTCCTACGAGCAGTACTTC. Amino acids: CASSWGLAGSYEQYF.